The 17 T cell receptor beta chains below come from one sample, sequenced in a study of blood T cell repertoires in COVID-19. Libraries were prepared by immunoSEQ multiplex PCR; TCRdb keeps only in-frame clonotypes and omits some of them. This sample has fewer than 200,000 clones, with around 89% found just once. The sample consisted of peripheral blood. The receptors shown here come from a man between 18 and 29 years old who had recovered from COVID-19.

A note on this clone: This sample includes further DNA sequences coding for the same CDR3. This chain uses TRBV5-1 with TRBJ2-7, with TRBD2 matching 7 bases. Losses at the gene ends were 4 bases for V and 4 bases for J; bases not matched to a gene: 8. The CDR3 is made up of 14 amino acids. Per germline, CDR1 SGHRS and CDR2 YFSETQ. The chain's CDR3 is CASSPSGGVYEQYF. The CDR3 DNA sequence: TGCGCCAGCAGCCCTAGCGGTGGGGTTTACGAGCAGTACTTC.

V is TRBV9 and J is TRBJ2-5; the match to TRBD1 covers 7 bases. V gave up 3 bases and J gave up 5 bases; unmatched junction bases: 7. Per germline, CDR1 SGDLS and CDR2 YYNGEE. The CDR3 is made up of 14 amino acids. The CDR3 nucleotides are TGTGCCAGCAGCGGAGGGACAGTGGACGAGACCCAGTACTTC. Translating gives CASSGGTVDETQYF.

The V and J genes are TRBV6-2 or TRBV6-3 and TRBJ1-5; 10 bases map to TRBD1. This CDR3 comprises 15 residues. Germline assignment: CDR1 MNHEY and CDR2 SVGEGT. J was trimmed by 8 bases and V by 5 bases; bases with no gene match: 9. The CDR3 DNA reads TGTGCCAGCAGTGGAGGACAGGGGGACTCTGAGCCCCAGCATTTT. Translating gives CASSGGQGDSEPQHF.

This CDR3 is CASSQTGGAYYGYTF. In nucleotides, the CDR3 is TGTGCCAGCAGCCAGACAGGGGGCGCCTATTATGGCTACACCTTC. The chain joins TRBV7-2 to TRBJ1-2, with 10 positions matching TRBD1. This CDR3 is 15 amino acids long. Germline V gene data show CDR1 as SGHTA and CDR2 as FQGNSA. Trimming removed 5 bases from V and 5 bases from J; junction bases left unmatched: 8. The variable domain in full, with the rest retrieved from reference TRBV7-2 and TRBJ1-2, is GAGVSQSPSNKVTEKGKDVELRCDPISGHTALYWYRQSLGQGLEFLIYFQGNSAPDKSGLPSDRFSAERTGGSVSTLTIQRTQQEDSAVYLCASSQTGGAYYGYTFGSGTRLTVV.

V usage is TRBV5-8 and J usage is TRBJ1-2; D not resolved. Germline V gene data show CDR1 as SGHTS and CDR2 as YDEGEE. This CDR3 has 14 amino acids. Between the trimmed V and J ends, which lost 2 bases and 2 bases, there was a span of 10 bases. The CDR3 is CASSFLRRNYGYTF. The CDR3 DNA sequence: TGTGCCAGCAGCTTTCTTAGGAGGAACTATGGCTACACCTTC.

The gene calls are TRBV6-1 and TRBJ2-3, with D maybe TRBD2 (5 bases). This CDR3 has 15 residues. Per germline, CDR1 MNHNS and CDR2 SASEGT. V shed 0 bases and J shed 3 bases, with 10 bases lying between them. This CDR3 is CASSEAQSGTDTQYF. The CDR3, as DNA: TGTGCCAGCAGTGAAGCGCAGAGCGGAACAGATACGCAGTATTTT.

The chain uses TRBV19 and TRBJ1-2, with TRBD1 matching 9 bases. Germline values: CDR1 LNHDA, CDR2 SQIVND (reference sequence). V lost 5 bases, J lost 5 bases, and 3 bases stayed unmatched. CDR3 length equals 13 residues. Here the CDR3 reads CASSHGQGYGYTF. The DNA for the CDR3 is TGTGCCAGTAGTCACGGACAGGGGTATGGCTACACCTTC. The whole variable domain, remainder taken from reference TRBV19 and TRBJ1-2, is DGGITQSPKYLFRKEGQNVTLSCEQNLNHDAMYWYRQDPGQGLRLIYYSQIVNDFQKGDIAEGYSVSREKKESFPLTVTSAQKNPTAFYLCASSHGQGYGYTFGSGTRLTVV.

The CDR3 sequence: CASSFTSGSGTQYF. CDR3 DNA: TGTGCCAGCAGCTTCACTAGCGGCTCGGGGACCCAGTACTTC. The V gene is TRBV7-2, the J gene TRBJ2-5, with 8 positions matching TRBD2. The germline V gene encodes CDR1 SGHTA and CDR2 FQGNSA. V shed 3 bases, J shed 7 bases, and the junction held 7 bases outside the gene matches. This CDR3 contains 14 residues.

The gene calls are TRBV7-8 and TRBJ2-2; 11 bases agree with TRBD1. The CDR3 is 16 amino acids. V gave up 11 bases and J gave up 1 base; unmatched junction bases: 9. Germline assignment: CDR1 SGHVS and CDR2 FQNEAQ. The chain's CDR3 is CAGGSGTGGNTGELFF. The DNA of the CDR3 is TGTGCCGGGGGGTCCGGGACAGGGGGGAACACCGGGGAGCTGTTTTTT. Supplemented by reference TRBV7-8 and TRBJ2-2, the full variable domain reads GAGVSQSPRYKVAKRGQDVALRCDPISGHVSLFWYQQALGQGPEFLTYFQNEAQLDKSGLPSDRFFAERPEGSVSTLKIQRTQQEDSAVYLCAGGSGTGGNTGELFFGEGSRLTVL.

This clone has a single count. J is TRBJ2-2 and V is TRBV4-3; 10 nucleotides match TRBD2. CDR1 is LGHNA, CDR2 YSLEER, per germline. The CDR3 totals 17 residues. V gave up 0 bases and J gave up 7 bases; unmatched junction bases: 8. CDR3 sequence reads: CASSQERAGGPGGELFF. The CDR3 bases are TGCGCCAGCAGCCAAGAACGAGCGGGAGGGCCTGGCGGGGAGCTGTTTTTT.

The V call is TRBV5-3, the J call TRBJ2-7; 13 bases are a match to TRBD2. TRBV5-3 is an ORF; its function is uncertain. The length of the CDR3 is 16 residues. The V segment lost 4 bases and the J segment 6 bases; nucleotides outside the gene matches: 10. The CDR3 loop is CARSPRGLAGAGEQYF. The CDR3 region has the DNA TGTGCCAGAAGCCCTCGCGGACTAGCGGGAGCAGGCGAGCAGTACTTC.

Only one count was recorded for this clone. The rearrangement joins TRBV19 to TRBJ1-1, with TRBD1 identical over 8 bases. CDR1 is LNHDA and CDR2 is SQIVND in the germline V gene (reference sequence). Trimming took 5 bases from V and 3 from J; bases not matched to a gene: 17. The CDR3 loop spans 18 amino acids. The CDR3 is CASSPIWTGRKRYTEAFF. Here the CDR3 DNA reads TGTGCCAGTAGTCCCATATGGACAGGGCGAAAGAGGTACACTGAAGCTTTCTTT. Filled out from reference TRBV19 and TRBJ1-1, the complete variable domain reads DGGITQSPKYLFRKEGQNVTLSCEQNLNHDAMYWYRQDPGQGLRLIYYSQIVNDFQKGDIAEGYSVSREKKESFPLTVTSAQKNPTAFYLCASSPIWTGRKRYTEAFFGQGTRLTVV.

The gene calls are TRBV9 and TRBJ2-3; D is possibly TRBD2 (6 bases). The germline V and J ends were trimmed by 0 bases and 7 bases, with 24 bases remaining between them. CDR3 size: 18 residues. Germline-derived CDR1 and CDR2 are SGDLS and YYNGEE. The CDR3: CASSVEVSGDLRGNTQYF. CDR3 nucleotide sequence: TGTGCCAGCAGCGTAGAGGTTAGCGGCGACCTGAGAGGGAATACGCAGTATTTT. Based on the CDR3 plus reference TRBV9 and TRBJ2-3, the full variable domain is DSGVTQTPKHLITATGQRVTLRCSPRSGDLSVYWYQQSLDQGLQFLIQYYNGEERAKGNILERFSAQQFPDLHSELNLSSLELGDSALYFCASSVEVSGDLRGNTQYFGPGTRLTVL.

This CDR3 is CASTSDRGAEAFF. CDR3 in DNA: TGTGCCAGCACCTCGGACAGGGGGGCTGAAGCTTTCTTT. The V gene is TRBV28, the J gene TRBJ1-1; TRBD1 aligns across 10 bases. V dropped 7 bases and J dropped 6; count of bases not matched to a gene: 5. CDR3 size: 13 residues. Germline V gene lookup returns CDR1 MDHEN and CDR2 SYDVKM.

V gene TRBV6-2 or TRBV6-3 combines with J gene TRBJ2-1; D perhaps matches TRBD1 (6 bases). Germline values: CDR1 MNHEY, CDR2 SVGEGT. Trimming shortened V by 6 bases and J by 8 bases, and 20 bases separated the two germline ends. The CDR3 length is 15 residues. CDR3 protein: CASSSQGWVRDEQFF. The CDR3 nucleotides are TGTGCCAGCAGCTCACAGGGATGGGTAAGGGATGAGCAGTTCTTC.

The chain is built from TRBV25-1 and TRBJ1-1; no firm D call. CDR1 is MGHDK, CDR2 SYGVNS, per germline. This CDR3 is built from 9 residues. Trimming pared 5 bases from V and 8 bases from J, leaving 3 bases between. The CDR3 protein is CASSSEAFF. The CDR3 coding sequence is TGTGCCAGCAGTAGCGAAGCTTTCTTT.

For this clone: One end of the junction does not line up with germline, which may come from a read error. The chain couples TRBV7-8 to TRBJ2-1, with D tentatively TRBD1 (6 bases). CDR1 SGHVS and CDR2 FQNEAQ come from the germline V gene. The CDR3 is 13 amino acids. CDR3 amino acids: CATSGQIHNEQFF. The DNA for the CDR3 is TGTGCCACCAGCGGACAGATTCACAATGAGCAGTTCTTC.